The clone carrying this TCR beta chain has at least ten counts. Its antigen is not known. The data were obtained in a study of human T cells and chemical hapten exposure. Background on the study: The sensitizer, 2% DPC, was used on approximately 2 cm by approximately 2 cm of upper inner arm skin.

As processed by the authors: From around 20,000 to 690,000 TCRs were found per sample, with a median of approximately 100,000. TCRdb fed the RACE reads into MiXCR, producing one record per CDR3 protein. The V and J calls shown here were made by TCRdb, not taken from the authors' results. The sample records tens of thousands of distinct CDR3 sequences, approximately 6.7% being singletons. Study-level points and caveats: The number of TCRs above 1 in 1000 frequency did not change after DPC sensitization.

Time point indicated: pre-sensitization, week 0. As to treatment: therapeutic diphenylcyclopropenone sensitization with weekly scalp DPC. The source material was whole blood, sampled in connection with sensitization to the hapten diphenylcyclopropenone (DPC). The sequence came from a woman in her 30s with alopecia areata. Some clones in this sample may be carry-over from other donors' samples.

The CDR3 DNA reads as TGTGCCAGCAGCTCAGGCATTGGGCGGTTCACAGATACGCAGTATTTT. This codes for CASSSGIGRFTDTQYF. The V and J genes are TRBV7-9 and TRBJ2-3; D uncertain. The CDR3 is 16 amino acids. Germline V CDR1 and CDR2: SEHNR, FQNEAQ (reference sequence). V was trimmed by 4 bases and J by 2 bases, leaving 16 bases between them.